Here is one T cell receptor (beta chain) with its context. This CDR3 is also generated by other DNA sequences in the sample. The data originate from a study of radiotherapy plus CTLA-4 blockade in lung cancer. This CDR3 spans 15 amino acids. Germline lookup yields CDR1 SGDLS and CDR2 YYNGEE. V dropped 2 bases and J dropped 2; count of bases not matched to a gene: 4. Using immunoSEQ multiplex PCR, the repertoire was profiled, and TCRdb retains in-frame clones only, with some absent. Of 90,000 to 100,000 clones listed, almost 90% are singletons. The clonotype comes from a human donor with non-small cell lung cancer that progressed on radiotherapy plus ipilimumab. Sample: peripheral blood, taken from a patient treated with radiotherapy plus ipilimumab. The chain recombines TRBV9 with TRBJ1-5, with 7 positions matching TRBD1. The CDR3 DNA is TGTGCCAGCAGCGTTGAGGGGGCAGGCAATCAGCCCCAGCATTTT. Translation gives CASSVEGAGNQPQHF.